This paragraph reports one T cell receptor (beta chain). This clonotype was counted between two and nine times. Its antigen is unknown. No base quality values were provided; no much bigger clone lies one nucleotide off. The data were obtained in a study of patients and donors after allogeneic stem cell transplantation (dated by TCRdb to between 2020 and 2021). Sequences DFQATT (CDR1) and SNEGSKA (CDR2) are obtained from the germline V gene (reference sequence). From its cysteine to its phenylalanine, the CDR3 spans 15 amino acids. CDR3 DNA only is kept here, 45 bases in frame from base 1. V is cut by 0 bases and J by 1 base, and the space between the germline ends is 12 bases. The library was generated by RT-PCR. Sequenced on a NextSeq 550. TCRdb ran its own pipeline on the public reads, namely fastp trimming at Q25 and MiXCR clone calling, and kept in-frame beta chains. When rows share a CDR3 protein, they turn into one entry using the most common DNA and genes. For this sample the table gives approximately 410,000 distinct CDR3 sequences, of which roughly 17% were detected only once. Around 7.9% of the sample rests with the top ten.

Recombination linked TRBV20-1 to TRBJ2-5; no D gene is confidently identified. The sample comprised blood, either unsorted or a sorted T cell fraction (not recorded which). The sequence was obtained from a human donor who was either an allogeneic HSCT recipient or a stem cell or donor lymphocyte infusion donor (not recorded which). It is not recorded whose cells these are; they may come from a transplant donor. The DNA sequence is TGCAGTGCTAGAGATCCGGCGGCGCCCCAAGAGACCCAGTACTTC. Its coded protein is CSARDPAAPQETQYF.